Following are 14 T cell receptor beta chains from one sample sequenced in a study of somatic mutations in cytotoxic T cells in rheumatoid arthritis. Method: immunoSEQ multiplex PCR; TCRdb's copy keeps in-frame clones and lacks some. Among about 29,000 clones, around 90% were seen once, and the ten largest hold about a tenth. Sequences were obtained from CD8+ T cells sorted from blood. These TCRs come from an adult with rheumatoid arthritis.

This chain links TRBV7-8 with TRBJ2-3; D remains ambiguous. The ends were cut back, 7 bases at V and 0 bases at J, with 8 bases in the middle. The CDR3 totals 13 residues. The germline gives CDR1 SGHVS, CDR2 FQNEAQ. The CDR3 nucleotides read TGTGCCAGCACCCCGTACAGCACAGATACGCAGTATTTT. It yields the protein CASTPYSTDTQYF.

J is TRBJ1-2 and V is TRBV7-9; 10 bases line up with TRBD1. CDR1 and CDR2 (germline): SEHNR, FQNEAQ (reference sequence). The CDR3 covers 16 residues. V shed 1 base, J shed 4 bases, and the junction held 6 bases outside the gene matches. The CDR3 DNA follows: TGTGCCAGCAGCTTAGGGAGGACAGGGGGAATCTATGGCTACACCTTC. This codes for CASSLGRTGGIYGYTF.

The rearrangement uses TRBV27 and TRBJ2-1; D may be TRBD1 or TRBD2 (5 bases each). Germline V lookup: CDR1 MNHEY, CDR2 SMNVEV (reference sequence). The CDR3 loop spans 12 amino acids. Trimming removed 8 bases at V and 8 bases at J, with 13 bases between. CDR3 loop: CASSSWGHEQFF. The CDR3 nucleotides are TGTGCCAGCTCAAGCTGGGGACATGAGCAGTTCTTC.

The chain joins TRBV9 to TRBJ2-7; 8 bases agree with TRBD2. Per the germline V gene, CDR1 is SGDLS and CDR2 is YYNGEE. V lost 1 base and J lost 4; bases outside the gene matches: 7. The length of the CDR3 is 15 residues. The CDR3 DNA is TGTGCCAGCAGCGTATTAGCGGGGTACGGTTACGAGCAGTACTTC. Protein: CASSVLAGYGYEQYF.

The CDR3 protein is CASSPRRVYYEQYF. The CDR3 DNA sequence: TGTGCCAGCAGCCCGCGGCGGGTGTACTACGAGCAGTACTTC. The chain recombines TRBV5-6 with TRBJ2-7; possibly TRBD2 for D (5 bases). This CDR3 has 14 residues. CDR1 is SGHDT and CDR2 is YYEEEE in the germline V gene. Trimming removed 4 bases from V and 3 bases from J, with 14 bases in between. Using reference TRBV5-6 and TRBJ2-7 for the parts outside the CDR3, the full variable domain is DAGVTQSPTHLIKTRGQQVTLRCSPKSGHDTVSWYQQALGQGPQFIFQYYEEEERQRGNFPDRFSGHQFPNYSSELNVNALLLGDSALYLCASSPRRVYYEQYFGPGTRLTVT.

This sequence joins TRBV27 and TRBJ2-7; no definite D call. Trimming left V 8 bases short and J 2 bases short, with 13 bases between. This CDR3 is 13 amino acids long. Germline CDR1 MNHEY, CDR2 SMNVEV (reference sequence). The CDR3 is CASSGRRPYEQYF. The DNA of the CDR3 is TGTGCCAGCTCCGGCAGGAGACCCTACGAGCAGTACTTC.

V and J are TRBV19 and TRBJ1-5; perhaps TRBD1 as D (5 bases). V was trimmed by 2 bases and J by 3 bases, leaving 14 bases between them. The CDR3 length is 16 residues. Germline assignment: CDR1 LNHDA and CDR2 SQIVND (reference sequence). CDR3 sequence (DNA): TGTGCCAGTAGTATATATTTGGGGCAGTTCAATCAGCCCCAGCATTTT. The encoded protein is CASSIYLGQFNQPQHF.

J is TRBJ1-5 and V is TRBV11-2; D call uncertain. In germline, CDR1 is SGHAT, CDR2 FQNNGV. The CDR3 runs to 12 residues. The V gene lost 1 base and the J gene lost 7 bases, with 5 bases spanning the gap. The CDR3 sequence is CASSLGAQPQHF. The CDR3 bases are TGTGCCAGCAGCTTAGGGGCCCAGCCCCAGCATTTT.

The CDR3 loop is CASSPGTGVNEQYF. CDR3 bases: TGTGCCAGCAGCCCGGGGACAGGGGTAAACGAGCAGTACTTC. The V call is TRBV7-9, the J call TRBJ2-7, with 10 positions matching TRBD1. The ends lost 5 bases at V and 5 bases at J; junction bases unmatched: 6. This CDR3 has 14 amino acids. Looked up from germline, CDR1 is SEHNR and CDR2 is FQNEAQ (reference sequence).

The chain joins TRBV21-1 to TRBJ2-6; the table calls TRBD2, which could not be checked here. TRBV21-1 is assigned pseudogene status. The CDR3 has 16 residues. In DNA, the CDR3 is TGTGCCAGCCGGACCGGAGGGCACTCTGGGGCCAACGTCCTGACTTTC. Its translation is CASRTGGHSGANVLTF.

The count of this clone is one. The rearrangement links TRBV7-7 to TRBJ2-5; D is undetermined. The CDR3 spans 14 residues. The germline V and J ends were trimmed by 5 bases and 0 bases, with 10 bases remaining between them. Looked up from germline, CDR1 is SSHAT and CDR2 is FNYEAQ (reference sequence). CDR3 region: CASSPARYQETQYF. For the CDR3, the DNA is TGTGCCAGCAGCCCAGCCAGATACCAAGAGACCCAGTACTTC.

This chain links TRBV27 with TRBJ2-2; the match to TRBD2 covers 7 bases. This CDR3 is 15 amino acids long. Losses at the gene ends were 4 bases for V and 6 bases for J; bases not matched to a gene: 8. The V gene's germline CDR1 is MNHEY and CDR2 SMNVEV (reference sequence). In nucleotides, the CDR3 is TGTGCCAGCAGTTCCCTGGGGGGGAGCTCCGGGGAGCTGTTTTTT. This codes for CASSSLGGSSGELFF.

V usage is TRBV7-9 and J usage is TRBJ2-7; D remains unclear. The CDR3 loop spans 15 amino acids. Between the trimmed V and J ends, which lost 3 bases and 4 bases, there was a span of 16 bases. Germline V CDR1 and CDR2: SEHNR, FQNEAQ (reference sequence). The CDR3 DNA sequence: TGTGCCAGCAGCTTCCCTCTCGGTGGGGAATACGAGCAGTACTTC. This sequence encodes CASSFPLGGEYEQYF.

The chain links TRBV2 to TRBJ1-1; maybe TRBD1 (6 bases). The CDR3 contains 15 residues. V lost 1 base and J lost 5, with 14 bases in between. Germline-derived CDR1 and CDR2 are SNHLY and FYNNEI. CDR3 sequence: CASSEVAGEGTEAFF. The CDR3 DNA is TGTGCCAGCAGTGAAGTGGCAGGGGAAGGTACTGAAGCTTTCTTT.